The clone carrying this T cell receptor (beta chain) came up many times. Its antigen is as yet unknown. The data were obtained in a study of T-cell memory formation after mild COVID-19. Germline values: CDR1 LGHNA, CDR2 YNFKEQ. The CDR3 is 16 residues long. With 3 bases removed from V and 2 bases from J, the gap between germline ends came to 14 bases. Study-level results: Second-wave clones with a day 37 peak had unconfirmed SARS-CoV-2 specificity.

TCRdb called the 5' RACE reads again in MiXCR, with one record for every CDR3 protein. The sample holds about 400,000 distinct CDR3 sequences, 23% seen once. The sequenced material came from PBMCs or a T cell subset sorted from them (not recorded which). The sequence derives from an adult woman who had mild COVID-19 (a few samples of this study predate the infection). Cell type and time point are not known. The chain has TRBV4-2 and TRBJ1-5; D might be TRBD1 (5 bases). In DNA form, the CDR3 reads TGTGCCAGCAGCCACTCGACAGCCCCAGGCAATCAGCCCCAGCATTTT. Amino acid sequence: CASSHSTAPGNQPQHF.